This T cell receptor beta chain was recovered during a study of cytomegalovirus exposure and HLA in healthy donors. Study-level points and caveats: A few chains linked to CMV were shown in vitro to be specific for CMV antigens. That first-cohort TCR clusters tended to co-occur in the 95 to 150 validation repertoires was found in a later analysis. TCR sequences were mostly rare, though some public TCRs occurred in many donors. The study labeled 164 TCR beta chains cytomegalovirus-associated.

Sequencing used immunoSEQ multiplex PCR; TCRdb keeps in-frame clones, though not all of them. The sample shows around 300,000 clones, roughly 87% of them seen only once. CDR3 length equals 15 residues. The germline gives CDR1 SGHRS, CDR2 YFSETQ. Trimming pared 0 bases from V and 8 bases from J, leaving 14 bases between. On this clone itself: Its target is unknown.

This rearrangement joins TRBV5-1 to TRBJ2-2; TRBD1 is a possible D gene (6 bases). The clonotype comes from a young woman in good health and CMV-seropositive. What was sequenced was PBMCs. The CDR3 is CASSLDLTGLGELFF. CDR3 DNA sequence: TGCGCCAGCAGCTTGGACCTTACAGGGTTAGGGGAGCTGTTTTTT.